This T cell receptor (beta chain) was recovered during a study of blood T cell repertoires in COVID-19. About the research overall: Italy, Spain and the United States were the sources of the convalescent and acute COVID-19 samples.

Only in-frame clones appear in the TCRdb table, and some are missing; sequencing was by immunoSEQ multiplex PCR. There are 100,000 or so clones in the sample; roughly 79% occur only once, and under 11% lies in the top ten. This CDR3 spans 16 amino acids. Germline lookup yields CDR1 MNHNS and CDR2 SASEGT. Trimming took 3 bases from V and 4 from J, leaving 16 bases between them. The TCR sequence derives from a human donor in a cohort sampled during active COVID-19. The source material was peripheral blood. The rearrangement uses TRBV6-1 and TRBJ1-5; D uncertain. CDR3: CASSDRGGRGNQPQHF. The CDR3 DNA follows: TGTGCCAGCAGTGATCGAGGAGGGCGCGGGAATCAGCCCCAGCATTTT.